This TCR beta chain was recorded in a study of cytomegalovirus exposure and HLA in healthy donors. On the study more broadly: Early released data comprised 80 million to 100 million unique TCRs from HLA-typed donors.

Overall study findings and caveats: No immune exposure information besides CMV serostatus was available.

Worth noting for this clone: Its antigen is as yet unknown.

Germline V gene data show CDR1 as SNHLY and CDR2 as FYNNEI. This CDR3 is 16 amino acids long. PCR amplification relied on 60 Vbeta primers (plus 13 Jbeta primers). Assay: immunoSEQ multiplex PCR; the TCRdb copy retains only in-frame clones and omits some. This sample has around 250,000 clones; about nine tenths occur once, and the top ten carry about 1.8%. Input material: PBMCs. The receptor comes from a girl aged 2 to 9 in good health and CMV-seronegative. V usage is TRBV2 and J usage is TRBJ2-5; 10 positions agree with TRBD1. The J call may be wrong; the DNA end is better matched by TRBJ2-7. In DNA form, the CDR3 reads TGTGCCAGCAGGACGACAGGGGGCGATAATCGCGGCGAGCAGTACTTC. This translates into CASRTTGGDNRGEQYF.